The 8 T cell receptor beta chains presented below share a single source sample, sequenced in a study of T cell responses to AZD1222 COVID-19 vaccine. Method: immunoSEQ multiplex PCR; TCRdb's copy keeps in-frame clones and lacks some. Of about 120,000 clones in the sample, roughly 89% were seen once. Material: peripheral blood, obtained on day 0 of AZD1222 vaccination. The receptors come from an adult in good health.

The chain recombines TRBV6-2 or TRBV6-3 with TRBJ2-7; D may be TRBD1 (5 bases). Germline assignment: CDR1 MNHEY and CDR2 SVGEGT. With 3 bases removed from V and 4 bases from J, the gap between germline ends came to 13 bases. The length of the CDR3 is 14 residues. This CDR3 reads CASSYAGNMYEQYF. DNA of the CDR3: TGTGCCAGCAGTTATGCAGGGAATATGTACGAGCAGTACTTC.

This chain connects TRBV2 to TRBJ2-7, with D tentatively TRBD2 (7 bases). The CDR3 runs to 15 residues. Germline V CDR1 and CDR2: SNHLY, FYNNEI. V lost 7 bases, J lost 0 bases, and 16 bases lay in between. The CDR3 reads CASTMGGRSSYEQYF. CDR3 in DNA: TGTGCCAGCACTATGGGGGGGCGAAGCTCCTACGAGCAGTACTTC.

The chain carries TRBV7-3 and TRBJ2-1, with no clear D. V was pared by 1 base and J by 2 bases, with 12 bases between. CDR3 length: 16 residues. The V gene's germline CDR1 is SGHTA and CDR2 FQGTGA. CDR3 region: CASSLRGGVAYNEQFF. The CDR3 region has the DNA TGTGCCAGCAGCTTAAGGGGTGGGGTTGCCTACAATGAGCAGTTCTTC.

The V gene is TRBV7-8, the J gene TRBJ2-7; tentatively, D is TRBD1 (5 bases). CDR1 is SGHVS and CDR2 is FQNEAQ in the germline V gene. V lost 5 bases to trimming and J lost 6 bases, with 14 bases between them. This CDR3 region has 13 residues. The CDR3 sequence: CASSVLQVTEQYF. CDR3 DNA sequence: TGTGCCAGCAGCGTATTACAGGTTACCGAGCAGTACTTC.

The chain couples TRBV5-1 to TRBJ1-4; D is possibly TRBD1 (5 bases). Germline loops: CDR1 SGHRS, CDR2 YFSETQ. V was shortened by 5 bases and J by 3 bases, with 8 bases between the two germline ends. The CDR3 covers 13 residues. The CDR3 region is CASRPGPNEKLFF. Here the CDR3 DNA reads TGCGCCAGCAGACCGGGACCTAATGAAAAACTGTTTTTT.

This chain uses TRBV19 with TRBJ1-4, with 10 positions matching TRBD1. Germline V gives CDR1 LNHDA, CDR2 SQIVND (reference sequence). V shed 5 bases and J 4 bases; nucleotides not matched to a gene: 7. There are 16 residues in the CDR3. CDR3 loop: CASSHADRGLNEKLFF. The DNA for the CDR3 is TGTGCCAGTAGTCACGCCGACAGGGGGCTTAATGAAAAACTGTTTTTT. Full variable domain (remainder filled in from reference TRBV19 and TRBJ1-4): DGGITQSPKYLFRKEGQNVTLSCEQNLNHDAMYWYRQDPGQGLRLIYYSQIVNDFQKGDIAEGYSVSREKKESFPLTVTSAQKNPTAFYLCASSHADRGLNEKLFFGSGTQLSVL.

This clone was counted a single time. The chain couples TRBV27 to TRBJ1-1; 7 bases align to TRBD1. The J segment lost 1 base and the V segment lost 9 bases, leaving 8 bases of the junction unmatched. The length of the CDR3 is 14 residues. The V gene's germline CDR1 is MNHEY and CDR2 SMNVEV (reference sequence). CDR3 amino acids: CASRQGGGNTEAFF. CDR3 DNA: TGTGCCAGTAGACAGGGAGGTGGGAACACTGAAGCTTTCTTT.

This chain links TRBV9 with TRBJ2-3; D perhaps matches TRBD2 (7 bases). V dropped 4 bases and J dropped 5 bases, with 23 bases sitting between them. This CDR3 has 17 amino acids. Germline V gene sequence: CDR1 SGDLS, CDR2 YYNGEE. CDR3 sequence reads: CASSPLGLGGGRDTQYF. The DNA of the CDR3 is TGTGCCAGCAGCCCCCTCGGCTTAGGGGGGGGCCGAGATACGCAGTATTTT.